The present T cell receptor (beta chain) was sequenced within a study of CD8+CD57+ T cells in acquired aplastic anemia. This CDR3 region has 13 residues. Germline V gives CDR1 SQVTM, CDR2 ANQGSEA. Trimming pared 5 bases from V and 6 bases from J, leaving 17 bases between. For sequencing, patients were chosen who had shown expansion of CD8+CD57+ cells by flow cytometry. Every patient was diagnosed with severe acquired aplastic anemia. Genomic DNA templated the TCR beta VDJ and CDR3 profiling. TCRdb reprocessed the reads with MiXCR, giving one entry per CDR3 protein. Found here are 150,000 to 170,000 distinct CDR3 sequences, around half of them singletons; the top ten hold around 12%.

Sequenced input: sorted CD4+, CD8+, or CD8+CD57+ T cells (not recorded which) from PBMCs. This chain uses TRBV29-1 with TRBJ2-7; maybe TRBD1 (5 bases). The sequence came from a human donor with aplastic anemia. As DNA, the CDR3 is TGCAGCGTTTTAGGCACAGGCCAAGCCGAGCAGTACTTC. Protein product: CSVLGTGQAEQYF.